What follows are 23 T cell receptor beta chains derived from one specimen sequenced in a study of cytomegalovirus exposure and HLA in healthy donors. Repertoires were generated with immunoSEQ multiplex PCR, while TCRdb's copy carries only in-frame clones and drops some. The sample has 250,000 to 400,000 clones, 70% to 90% seen once. Sequenced input: PBMCs. The receptors shown here come from a man aged 30 to 45 in good health and CMV-seronegative.

The chain links TRBV6-1 to TRBJ2-5, with 7 bases fitting TRBD1. The CDR3 consists of 13 residues. CDR1 MNHNS and CDR2 SASEGT come from the germline V gene. Unmatched junction bases numbered 2, after V lost 6 bases and J lost 1 base. CDR3 residues: CASRHRGQETQYF. The CDR3 coding sequence is TGTGCCAGCAGACACAGGGGCCAAGAGACCCAGTACTTC.

The table lists this clone with a count of one. This sequence joins TRBV5-4 and TRBJ1-4, with 9 bases identical to TRBD1. Germline V gives CDR1 SGHNT, CDR2 YYREEE (reference sequence). V gave up 5 bases and J gave up 8 bases; unmatched junction bases: 10. This CDR3 comprises 15 residues. CDR3 bases: TGTGCCAGCAGAAAAACCGGGACAGGGCCCGAAAAACTGTTTTTT. Amino acids: CASRKTGTGPEKLFF.

This chain uses TRBV7-9 with TRBJ2-7, with 7 bases lining up with TRBD2. The CDR3 length is 15 residues. J was trimmed by 5 bases and V by 4 bases; bases with no gene match: 11. The V gene's germline CDR1 is SEHNR and CDR2 FQNEAQ (reference sequence). CDR3 region: CASSSRRGVDDEQYF. The CDR3 region has the DNA TGTGCCAGCAGCTCACGACGGGGGGTTGATGACGAGCAGTACTTC.

The chain employs TRBV27 and TRBJ2-5; D might be TRBD2 (7 bases). With 3 bases removed from V and 0 bases from J, the gap between germline ends came to 14 bases. The germline V gene has CDR1 MNHEY and CDR2 SMNVEV (reference sequence). The CDR3 extends over 16 amino acids. CDR3 sequence reads: CASSFRRGRYQETQYF. CDR3 DNA: TGTGCCAGCAGTTTCCGGCGGGGGCGGTACCAAGAGACCCAGTACTTC.

This chain connects TRBV5-1 to TRBJ1-1; 9 bases align to TRBD1. CDR1 and CDR2 (germline): SGHRS, YFSETQ. This CDR3 comprises 15 residues. The J segment lost 3 bases and the V segment lost 3 bases, leaving 6 bases of the junction unmatched. Here the CDR3 reads CASSSTGGRYTEAFF. CDR3 sequence (DNA): TGCGCCAGCAGCTCGACAGGGGGTAGGTACACTGAAGCTTTCTTT.

V and J are TRBV7-6 and TRBJ1-1; D unresolved. Germline V gene lookup returns CDR1 SGHVS and CDR2 FNYEAQ. CDR3 length: 13 residues. V was pared by 1 base and J by 5 bases, with 8 bases between. CDR3: CASSLVLGTEAFF. The CDR3 DNA reads TGTGCCAGCAGCTTAGTGCTCGGTACTGAAGCTTTCTTT.

The chain has TRBV9 and TRBJ1-5, with 7 bases matching TRBD1. CDR1 and CDR2 (germline): SGDLS, YYNGEE. After removal of 3 bases from V and 4 bases from J, the junction contained 1 base not matched to a gene. The CDR3 loop spans 13 amino acids. CDR3 amino acids: CASSGQGNQPQHF. For the CDR3, the DNA is TGTGCCAGCAGCGGACAGGGAAATCAGCCCCAGCATTTT. Together with reference TRBV9 and TRBJ1-5, the CDR3 gives the full variable domain: DSGVTQTPKHLITATGQRVTLRCSPRSGDLSVYWYQQSLDQGLQFLIQYYNGEERAKGNILERFSAQQFPDLHSELNLSSLELGDSALYFCASSGQGNQPQHFGDGTRLSIL.

The genes are TRBV18 and TRBJ2-1, with TRBD2 matching over 8 bases. The CDR3 covers 15 residues. V shed 0 bases, J shed 8 bases, and the junction held 6 bases outside the gene matches. The V gene's germline CDR1 is KGHSH and CDR2 LQKENI. In DNA, the CDR3 is TGTGCCAGCTCACCACCGACGGGGCGGGGGGATGAGCAGTTCTTC. Residues: CASSPPTGRGDEQFF.

The chain employs TRBV5-4 and TRBJ2-7; 11 nucleotides align to TRBD1. Losses at the gene ends were 4 bases for V and 6 bases for J; bases not matched to a gene: 9. Germline CDR1 reads SGHNT; CDR2 reads YYREEE (reference sequence). CDR3 length: 15 residues. The chain's CDR3 is CASSRPGTGGPEQYF. DNA of the CDR3: TGTGCCAGCAGCCGACCCGGGACAGGGGGGCCCGAGCAGTACTTC.

This chain uses TRBV7-2 with TRBJ1-3; D is uncertain. Germline CDR1 and CDR2: SGHTA and FQGNSA. The CDR3 extends over 15 amino acids. Trimming left V 5 bases short and J 0 bases short, with 11 bases between. CDR3 in amino acids: CASSPRTSSGNTIYF. The CDR3 nucleotides read TGTGCCAGCAGCCCCCGGACTAGCTCTGGAAACACCATATATTTT.

The rearrangement links TRBV10-2 to TRBJ1-5; perhaps TRBD1 as D (6 bases). V lost 3 bases to trimming and J lost 1 base, with 13 bases between them. This CDR3 is built from 16 residues. Germline V gives CDR1 WSHSY, CDR2 SAAADI. CDR3 in DNA: TGCGCCAGCAGTGAAAAACAGGGTTACAGCAATCAGCCCCAGCATTTT. Its translation is CASSEKQGYSNQPQHF.

This chain joins TRBV7-9 and TRBJ2-7, with 7 positions matching TRBD2. V lost 5 bases to trimming and J lost 3 bases; unmatched junction nucleotides: 13. CDR3 length: 16 amino acids. Per the germline V gene, CDR1 is SEHNR and CDR2 is FQNEAQ (reference sequence). CDR3 protein: CASSDLVWGGSYEQYF. DNA for the CDR3: TGTGCCAGCAGCGACCTCGTGTGGGGGGGAAGCTACGAGCAGTACTTC.

About this clone: A junction end diverges from the germline sequence, so it may reflect a read error. The chain links TRBV5-4 to TRBJ1-5, with TRBD1 matching 8 bases. CDR1 is SGHNT and CDR2 is YYREEE in the germline V gene (reference sequence). CDR3 length: 13 residues. The CDR3 spells CASSLDGRTGLDF. The DNA of the CDR3 is TGTGCCAGCAGCTTGGACGGGAGGACAGGGCTCGATTTT.

V gene TRBV16 combines with J gene TRBJ2-7; D perhaps matches TRBD1 (6 bases). V lost 0 bases to trimming and J lost 0 bases, with 15 bases between them. Germline assignment: CDR1 KGHSY and CDR2 FQNENV. This CDR3 is 17 amino acids long. This CDR3 reads CASSQSITRQDSYEQYF. For the CDR3, the DNA is TGTGCCAGCAGCCAATCCATAACGCGACAGGACTCCTACGAGCAGTACTTC. Full variable domain (remainder filled in from reference TRBV16 and TRBJ2-7): GEEVAQTPKHLVRGEGQKAKLYCAPIKGHSYVFWYQQVLKNEFKFLISFQNENVFDETGMPKERFSAKCLPNSPCSLEIQATKLEDSAVYFCASSQSITRQDSYEQYFGPGTRLTVT.

The genes are TRBV7-6 and TRBJ1-2; TRBD1 might be the D (5 bases). The CDR3 consists of 13 residues. CDR1 is SGHVS and CDR2 is FNYEAQ in the germline V gene. Deletions cut 1 base from V and 7 bases from J, with 10 bases between. The CDR3 here is CASSLGREGGYTF. CDR3 DNA: TGTGCCAGCAGCTTAGGCAGGGAGGGTGGCTACACCTTC.

CDR3 sequence reads: CASSQDTEAAGYTF. In DNA form, the CDR3 reads TGCGCCAGCAGCCAAGACACGGAGGCGGCCGGCTACACCTTC. The chain combines TRBV4-3 with TRBJ1-2; D uncertain. In germline, CDR1 is LGHNA, CDR2 YSLEER. Trimming cost V 0 bases and J 8 bases, with 13 bases left between them. This CDR3 has 14 amino acids.

The chain recombines TRBV7-6 with TRBJ1-2; D call uncertain. The CDR3 is 14 residues long. Trimming left V 2 bases short and J 1 base short, with 8 bases between. Germline V gene sequence: CDR1 SGHVS, CDR2 FNYEAQ. The CDR3 region is CASSLSGSNYGYTF. CDR3 nucleotides: TGTGCCAGCAGCTTAAGCGGCAGTAACTATGGCTACACCTTC.

In DNA form, the CDR3 reads TGTGCCAGCTCGGCAGCGGGGAAGGGGAGCAATCAGCCCCAGCATTTT. It encodes CASSAAGKGSNQPQHF. The chain links TRBV18 to TRBJ1-5; D may be TRBD1 (5 bases). There are 16 residues in the CDR3. Looked up from germline, CDR1 is KGHSH and CDR2 is LQKENI. Trimming took off 6 bases at V and 1 base at J, with 16 bases between the two ends.

This chain uses TRBV5-6 with TRBJ2-7; maybe TRBD2 (5 bases). The CDR3 has 14 amino acids. V lost 4 bases, J lost 6 bases, and 17 bases lay in between. Germline CDR1 SGHDT, CDR2 YYEEEE. The CDR3 region is CASSPGLSGGEQYF. The DNA for the CDR3 is TGTGCCAGCAGCCCGGGGTTGTCGGGCGGCGAGCAGTACTTC.

The chain is built from TRBV6-5 and TRBJ1-3; TRBD1 agrees at 7 bases. This CDR3 has 14 residues. V shed 9 bases and J 0 bases; nucleotides not matched to a gene: 5. Per germline, CDR1 MNHEY and CDR2 SVGAGI. The DNA of the CDR3 is TGTGCCAGTACAGGGGCTAGCTCTGGAAACACCATATATTTT. Protein sequence: CASTGASSGNTIYF.

This sequence joins TRBV5-1 and TRBJ2-5; 8 bases agree with TRBD1. Germline V gene lookup returns CDR1 SGHRS and CDR2 YFSETQ. Trimming at V came to 4 bases and at J to 5 bases, leaving 4 bases not matched to a gene. This CDR3 comprises 13 residues. The CDR3 region is CASSAYRGETQYF. As DNA, the CDR3 is TGCGCCAGCAGCGCTTACAGGGGGGAGACCCAGTACTTC.

The V call is TRBV6-5, the J call TRBJ1-2; D uncertain. CDR1 and CDR2 (germline): MNHEY, SVGAGI. Trimming left V 6 bases short and J 0 bases short, with 8 bases between. The CDR3 is 13 residues long. The chain's CDR3 is CASRGHANYGYTF. CDR3 nucleotides: TGTGCCAGCAGGGGCCATGCTAACTATGGCTACACCTTC.

The gene calls are TRBV2 and TRBJ1-2; D not certain. The V and J ends lost 3 bases and 4 bases respectively, with 15 bases between them. Germline lookup yields CDR1 SNHLY and CDR2 FYNNEI. This CDR3 is built from 15 residues. The CDR3 is CASSEGRPLGYGYTF. The CDR3 DNA reads TGTGCCAGCAGTGAGGGCAGGCCACTAGGCTATGGCTACACCTTC.